This is a list of T cell receptor beta chains from one sample in a study of T cells after yellow fever vaccination. TCRdb re-called the 5' RACE reads through MiXCR, storing one row per CDR3 protein. The sample has over 150,000 distinct CDR3 sequences, 6% to 7.5% seen once. The sequences come from CD4+ T cells sorted from PBMCs, collected 5 to 6 days after the first yellow fever vaccination. The origin of the receptors is a man between 18 and 35 years old who received the YFV17D yellow fever vaccine. CDR3s include the opening cysteine and the closing phenylalanine or tryptophan. D genes are given only for firm matches. Clone size is given for some rows only: seen once, a few or many times, or a class if the clone is expanded.

V	J	D	size	DNA	CDR3
TRBV7-8	TRBJ1-1	TRBD1	many	TGTGCCAGCAGCTTACAGTGGACAGGGCCTAACACTGAAGCTTTCTTT	CASSLQWTGPNTEAFF
TRBV24-1	TRBJ2-2	.	many	TGTGCCGCATCCGGGACACCGCCGAACACCGGGGAGCTGTTTTTT	CAASGTPPNTGELFF
TRBV7-2	TRBJ2-7	.	.	TGTGCCAGCAGCCGCGGGGGCAACACCTACGAGCAGTACTTC	CASSRGGNTYEQYF
TRBV7-2	TRBJ1-2	TRBD1	many	TGTGCCAGCAGCCCCGGACAGGGCTATGGCTACACCTTC	CASSPGQGYGYTF
TRBV6-4	TRBJ1-2	TRBD1	.	TGTGCCAGCAGTCCCGGAGTTACAGGGGTCTACGGCTACACCTTC	CASSPGVTGVYGYTF
TRBV20-1	TRBJ1-1	TRBD1	many	TGCAGTGCTCATACTTACAGGGGGAACACTGAAGCTTTCTTT	CSAHTYRGNTEAFF
TRBV6-5	TRBJ2-7	TRBD1	many	TGTGCCAGCAGTTACTCGATGTCGGGACAGGGGGCCTACGAGCAGTACTTC	CASSYSMSGQGAYEQYF
TRBV4-3	TRBJ2-2	.	many	TGCGCCAGCAGCCCACGATTACAGACCGGGGAGCTGTTTTTT	CASSPRLQTGELFF
TRBV6-5	TRBJ1-2	TRBD1	many	TGTGCCAGCAGTTACTTCGGACAGGGGGCTTATGGCTACACCTTC	CASSYFGQGAYGYTF
TRBV29-1	TRBJ2-2	.	many	TGCAGCGTTGATGACCGGGGAAACACCGGGGAGCTGTTTTTT	CSVDDRGNTGELFF
TRBV5-1	TRBJ1-2	.	few	TGCGCCAGCAGCTTGGCGGAGGGCCGTGGTGGCTACACCTTC	CASSLAEGRGGYTF
TRBV2	TRBJ1-5	.	many	TGTGCCAGCAGCAAAGCGGGATTTGGTGGCAATCAGCCCCAGCATTTT	CASSKAGFGGNQPQHF
TRBV12-3/TRBV12-4	TRBJ1-5	.	.	TGTGCCAGCAGTAACAGACTTAGCAATCAGCCCCAGCATTTT	CASSNRLSNQPQHF
TRBV5-6	TRBJ2-1	TRBD2	many	TGTGCCAGCAGCTCGATGTTCGGCGGTAGCGGGGGGCCTTCCTACAATGAGCAGTTCTTC	CASSSMFGGSGGPSYNEQFF
TRBV7-3	TRBJ2-1	.	many	TGTGCCAGCAGCGAGGACTCGCGGTCCTACAATGAGCAGTTCTTC	CASSEDSRSYNEQFF
TRBV7-3	TRBJ2-7	TRBD1	.	TGTGCCAGCAGCGCAACTGGGACAGGTTCGCAGTACTTC	CASSATGTGSQYF
TRBV7-9	TRBJ1-1	.	.	TGTGCCAGCAGCGCGCAGGGACAAGTAAACACTGAAGCTTTCTTT	CASSAQGQVNTEAFF
TRBV21-1	TRBJ2-3	.	many	TGTGCCAGCCGGCAACGGCACCGGTCCGTGCAGTATTTT	CASRQRHRSVQYF
TRBV7-3	TRBJ2-1	.	.	TGTGCCAGCAGCTTAAGCCCATCCCTTGCCTCCTACAATGAGCAGTTCTTC	CASSLSPSLASYNEQFF
TRBV12-3/TRBV12-4	TRBJ2-3	.	many	TGTGCCAGCAGTTCCCGACTGGGGCGGACAGATACGCAGTATTTT	CASSSRLGRTDTQYF